These 16 T cell receptor beta chains originate from one sample sequenced in a study of blood T cells in healthy people across ages. Combining a sample-barcoded 5' primer with a J-beta primer mix, a second PCR ran for roughly 7 to 11 cycles. TCRdb re-derived calls from the 5' RACE reads in MiXCR, one entry per CDR3 protein. The repertoire has approximately 800,000 distinct CDR3 sequences, approximately 53% of them found once; the top ten carry roughly 26%. Sequences were obtained from blood. These receptors were taken from a man aged 35-49 years in good health.

This chain uses TRBV7-8 with TRBJ1-1; D call uncertain. CDR1 and CDR2 (germline): SGHVS, FQNEAQ. Trimming removed 0 bases at V and 4 bases at J, with 9 bases between. The CDR3 contains 14 residues. CDR3 in DNA: TGTGCCAGCAGCTTAGCGGTTGGCCCCACTGAAGCTTTCTTT. Translating it yields CASSLAVGPTEAFF.

The rearrangement links TRBV11-1 to TRBJ2-3; D is undetermined. This CDR3 spans 17 amino acids. Trimming shortened V by 4 bases and J by 5 bases, and 22 bases separated the two germline ends. Per the germline V gene, CDR1 is SGHAT and CDR2 is FQDESV (reference sequence). Here the CDR3 DNA reads TGTGCCAGCAGCTACCCTCTTCGAGCAACCGTCAAAGATACGCAGTATTTT. Its protein is CASSYPLRATVKDTQYF.

The CDR3 DNA follows: TGTGCCAGCAGCGGGCGGACAGCCGACTACGAGCAGTACTTC. Protein product: CASSGRTADYEQYF. The chain recombines TRBV7-2 with TRBJ2-4; tentative D call: TRBD1 (6 bases). The J call may not be correct, given that the DNA end is closer to TRBJ2-7. The germline CDR1 and CDR2 sequences are SGHTA and FQGNSA. The CDR3 loop spans 14 amino acids.

The V and J genes are TRBV2 and TRBJ2-1; D gene uncertain. Trimming left V 5 bases short and J 10 bases short, with 21 bases between. The CDR3 loop spans 15 amino acids. In germline, CDR1 is SNHLY, CDR2 FYNNEI. The CDR3 sequence is CASSHFAKQSGEQFF. The CDR3 region has the DNA TGTGCCAGCAGTCACTTCGCGAAACAGAGTGGGGAGCAGTTCTTC.

The rearrangement uses TRBV28 and TRBJ2-5; D may match TRBD1 or TRBD2 (5 bases each). Trimming pared 4 bases from V and 1 base from J, leaving 7 bases between. The germline V gene has CDR1 MDHEN and CDR2 SYDVKM. This CDR3 is 13 amino acids long. Written as DNA, the CDR3 is TGTGCCAGCAGTTGGGGACCCCAAGAGACCCAGTACTTC. Translation: CASSWGPQETQYF.

The V and J genes are TRBV27 and TRBJ2-3, with TRBD2 identical over 11 bases. The CDR3 contains 18 residues. Per the germline V gene, CDR1 is MNHEY and CDR2 is SMNVEV (reference sequence). V shed 2 bases and J 4 bases; nucleotides not matched to a gene: 11. CDR3 sequence (DNA): TGTGCCAGCAGTTTAAGGGCTAGCGGGAGGTCGAACGCAGATACGCAGTATTTT. Its protein is CASSLRASGRSNADTQYF.

V and J are TRBV7-2 and TRBJ1-1; D is unresolved. This CDR3 contains 15 residues. The V gene's germline CDR1 is SGHTA and CDR2 FQGNSA. Trimming stripped 3 bases from V and 1 base from J, with 12 bases between. CDR3 sequence reads: CASSLSGGENTEAFF. CDR3 coding DNA: TGTGCCAGCAGCTTGAGTGGCGGAGAGAACACTGAAGCTTTCTTT.

This rearrangement joins TRBV10-3 to TRBJ2-4, with 8 bases identical to TRBD1. The DNA end lines up better with TRBJ2-7; the J call may be wrong. In germline, CDR1 is ENHRY, CDR2 SYGVKD. The CDR3 totals 18 residues. CDR3 nucleotides: TGTGCCGTCAAGGGGCCACCAAGAACAGGGGGTGTAGTCGACGAGCAGTACTTC. Translation gives CAVKGPPRTGGVVDEQYF.

The chain links TRBV2 to TRBJ1-5; 9 bases agree with TRBD1. After removal of 6 bases from V and 1 base from J, the junction contained 7 bases not matched to a gene. Germline CDR1 and CDR2: SNHLY and FYNNEI. The CDR3 has 16 residues. CDR3 residues: CASRTGGGFSNQPQHF. The CDR3 nucleotides are TGTGCCAGCAGGACAGGGGGAGGATTCAGCAATCAGCCCCAGCATTTT. Filled out from reference TRBV2 and TRBJ1-5, the complete variable domain reads EPEVTQTPSHQVTQMGQEVILRCVPISNHLYFYWYRQILGQKVEFLVSFYNNEISEKSEIFDDQFSVERPDGSNFTLKIRSTKLEDSAMYFCASRTGGGFSNQPQHFGDGTRLSIL.

This chain uses TRBV28 with TRBJ1-4, with a weak D call TRBD1 (6 bases). V lost 9 bases to trimming and J lost 0 bases, with 14 bases between them. The CDR3 loop spans 15 amino acids. Germline CDR1 is MDHEN and CDR2 is SYDVKM. CDR3 sequence reads: CASRGGPPTNEKLFF. The CDR3 DNA sequence: TGTGCCAGTCGGGGGGGGCCCCCAACTAATGAAAAACTGTTTTTT.

There are a few counts of this clonotype. This chain connects TRBV3-1 to TRBJ2-1; D is uncertain. Germline lookup yields CDR1 LGHDT and CDR2 YNNKEL (reference sequence). V lost 0 bases to trimming and J lost 8 bases, with 14 bases between them. The CDR3 runs to 15 residues. Written as DNA, the CDR3 is TGTGCCAGCAGCCAAGATATGCAGGTATCATATGAGCAGTTCTTC. Protein product: CASSQDMQVSYEQFF.

This clonotype has only a few counts. The chain has TRBV5-1 and TRBJ2-3; D gene unclear. There are 13 residues in the CDR3. The germline V gene has CDR1 SGHRS and CDR2 YFSETQ. V was shortened by 0 bases and J by 3 bases, with 5 bases between the two germline ends. The CDR3 protein is CASSLAATDTQYF. The DNA for the CDR3 is TGCGCCAGCAGCTTGGCCGCAACAGATACGCAGTATTTT.

This clonotype was counted once. The chain has TRBV3-1 and TRBJ2-1; TRBD2 aligns across 8 bases. Looked up from germline, CDR1 is LGHDT and CDR2 is YNNKEL (reference sequence). J was trimmed by 5 bases and V by 4 bases; bases with no gene match: 13. This CDR3 comprises 17 residues. The CDR3 region has the DNA TGTGCCAGCAGCCCTCAGTACGGGACTAGGGTTAACAATGAGCAGTTCTTC. This gives the protein CASSPQYGTRVNNEQFF.

This sequence joins TRBV21-1 and TRBJ2-7; the D call of TRBD1 is as the table states it, not checked on the DNA. TRBV21-1 is given as a pseudogene. The CDR3 is 17 amino acids. CDR3 region: CASSVPTGGGNSYEQYF. The CDR3 DNA follows: TGTGCCAGCAGCGTCCCCACGGGGGGAGGGAACTCCTACGAGCAGTACTTC.

The chain uses TRBV25-1 and TRBJ2-1; 13 positions agree with TRBD2. Losses at the gene ends were 6 bases for V and 8 bases for J; bases not matched to a gene: 10. From germline, CDR1 is MGHDK and CDR2 SYGVNS. The CDR3 has 16 residues. The CDR3 coding sequence is TGTGCCAGCAGCCCCCGGACTAGCGGGAGCGGGGATGAGCAGTTCTTC. It codes for CASSPRTSGSGDEQFF.

This chain uses TRBV6-2 or TRBV6-3 with TRBJ2-1; possible D gene TRBD2, 5 bases. Trimming stripped 2 bases from V and 5 bases from J, with 10 bases between. CDR1 MNHEY and CDR2 SVGEGT come from the germline V gene. This CDR3 contains 14 residues. CDR3 protein: CASSYHSDDNEQFF. CDR3 nucleotide sequence: TGTGCCAGCAGTTACCATAGCGATGACAATGAGCAGTTCTTC.